One sample yielded the 23 T cell receptor beta chains listed below, sequenced in a study of PD-1 blockade in mismatch repair-deficient tumors. The repertoire was sequenced with immunoSEQ multiplex PCR; TCRdb's copy has only in-frame clones and lacks some. The sample has under 150,000 clones; about 88% are singletons. The sample was peripheral blood, taken 44 weeks after starting pembrolizumab. Receptors originate from an adult with mismatch repair-deficient cancer.

This clone came up a few times. The gene calls are TRBV10-2 and TRBJ1-4; D not certain. V dropped 0 bases and J dropped 7 bases, with 9 bases sitting between them. This CDR3 has 14 amino acids. CDR1 is WSHSY, CDR2 SAAADI, per germline. The CDR3 protein is CASSESPVGEKLFF. The CDR3 bases are TGCGCCAGCAGTGAGTCACCCGTCGGTGAAAAACTGTTTTTT.

V usage is TRBV6-1 and J usage is TRBJ2-1; TRBD2 matches at 8 bases. The germline V gene has CDR1 MNHNS and CDR2 SASEGT. This CDR3 is 15 amino acids long. The ends lost 2 bases at V and 4 bases at J; junction bases unmatched: 4. The CDR3 DNA reads as TGTGCCAGCAGTGAACAGCGGGAGAGGTACAATGAGCAGTTCTTC. Amino acid sequence: CASSEQRERYNEQFF.

The CDR3 sequence: CASRPDQRNEQFF. CDR3 DNA sequence: TGTGCCAGTAGACCCGATCAGCGGAATGAGCAGTTCTTC. The chain employs TRBV19 and TRBJ2-1, with a tentative D call TRBD2 (5 bases). Trimming removed 6 bases at V and 7 bases at J, with 13 bases between. Germline V gene sequence: CDR1 LNHDA, CDR2 SQIVND (reference sequence). The length of the CDR3 is 13 residues.

DNA of the CDR3: TGTGCCAGCAGCTTGGGATTGGGGGACAGGAAGGGGTTAGCCAAAAACATTCAGTACTTC. Protein: CASSLGLGDRKGLAKNIQYF. This sequence joins TRBV5-4 and TRBJ2-4, with 8 bases matching TRBD1. With V trimmed by 0 bases and J by 0 bases, 14 bases remained unmatched. The CDR3 is 20 residues long. CDR1 and CDR2 (germline): SGHNT, YYREEE (reference sequence). The full variable domain, rest sourced from reference TRBV5-4 and TRBJ2-4, is ETGVTQSPTHLIKTRGQQVTLRCSSQSGHNTVSWYQQALGQGPQFIFQYYREEENGRGNFPPRFSGLQFPNYSSELNVNALELDDSALYLCASSLGLGDRKGLAKNIQYFGAGTRLSVL.

CDR3 in DNA: TGCGCCAGCAGCTTGGAGAGGTTAGAGGGGCAAACAGATACGCAGTATTTT. Its translation is CASSLERLEGQTDTQYF. The V and J genes are TRBV5-1 and TRBJ2-3; D might be TRBD1 or TRBD2, each matching 5 bases. CDR1 SGHRS and CDR2 YFSETQ come from the germline V gene. This CDR3 is 17 amino acids long. With 0 bases removed from V and 3 bases from J, the gap between germline ends came to 17 bases.

This clone rates as medium-sized. The chain couples TRBV6-4 to TRBJ2-6; D is possibly TRBD2 (6 bases). This CDR3 has 15 residues. In germline, CDR1 is MRHNA, CDR2 SNTAGT. Trimming pared 2 bases from V and 1 base from J, leaving 6 bases between. Here the CDR3 reads CASSDRGSGANVLTF. The CDR3, as DNA: TGTGCCAGCAGTGACCGGGGGTCTGGGGCCAACGTCCTGACTTTC.

The chain uses TRBV19 and TRBJ2-1; D unresolved. Germline CDR1 and CDR2: LNHDA and SQIVND (reference sequence). The V end lost 6 bases, the J end lost 5 bases, and 11 bases lay between the germline ends. The CDR3 is made up of 13 amino acids. CDR3 sequence: CASSRNRDNEQFF. DNA of the CDR3: TGTGCCAGTAGCCGAAACAGAGACAATGAGCAGTTCTTC.

V gene TRBV7-6 combines with J gene TRBJ2-7; D not certain. CDR1 is SGHVS, CDR2 FNYEAQ, per germline. V lost 5 bases and J lost 5, with 13 bases in between. This CDR3 has 13 amino acids. The CDR3 protein is CASSPGRNDEQYF. CDR3 sequence (DNA): TGTGCCAGCAGCCCCGGACGGAATGACGAGCAGTACTTC.

This clone was observed once. V gene TRBV6-4 combines with J gene TRBJ2-2; D ambiguous. The CDR3 has 14 residues. V was trimmed by 8 bases and J by 4 bases, leaving 14 bases between them. CDR1 and CDR2 from the germline V gene are MRHNA and SNTAGT. CDR3 bases: TGTGCCAGCTCCCCGGGTATTCTCACCGGGGAGCTGTTTTTT. This codes for CASSPGILTGELFF.

The rearrangement joins TRBV5-8 to TRBJ1-5; 7 bases are shared with TRBD1. CDR1 and CDR2 (germline): SGHTS, YDEGEE. The CDR3 contains 15 residues. V was clipped by 3 bases and J by 7 bases; unmatched bases: 10. CDR3 DNA: TGTGCCAGCAGCTACACAGGGGATCGGCGGCAGCCCCAGCATTTT. Its translation: CASSYTGDRRQPQHF.

The V call is TRBV27, the J call TRBJ2-7, with D possibly matching TRBD2 (5 bases). Germline CDR1 and CDR2: MNHEY and SMNVEV (reference sequence). There are 19 residues in the CDR3. V was shortened by 2 bases and J by 5 bases, with 28 bases between the two germline ends. CDR3: CASSLNTPLGSPSEDEQYF. CDR3 DNA: TGTGCCAGCAGTTTAAACACCCCATTAGGGTCACCTTCGGAGGACGAGCAGTACTTC.

The chain links TRBV18 to TRBJ2-3; TRBD1 matches 10 bases. The CDR3 sequence is 18 residues long. Germline V gives CDR1 KGHSH, CDR2 LQKENI. Trimming took 1 base from V and 1 from J; bases not matched to a gene: 8. The CDR3 region is CASSPLPTGGAGTDTQYF. The CDR3 DNA reads TGTGCCAGCTCACCACTTCCGACAGGGGGCGCGGGCACAGATACGCAGTATTTT.

The J gene is TRBJ2-7, the V gene TRBV5-6; tentative D call: TRBD2 (5 bases). The CDR3 length is 16 residues. Germline V CDR1 and CDR2: SGHDT, YYEEEE. V shed 1 base and J shed 4 bases, with 18 bases lying between them. CDR3 bases: TGTGCCAGCAGCTTGCGAGCGAGGGCCCTATATTACGAGCAGTACTTC. As protein: CASSLRARALYYEQYF.

V is TRBV15 and J is TRBJ2-5; 7 nucleotides line up with TRBD2. The CDR3 extends over 16 amino acids. Losses at the gene ends were 3 bases for V and 2 bases for J; bases not matched to a gene: 9. CDR1 LNHNV and CDR2 YYDKDF come from the germline V gene (reference sequence). The CDR3 coding sequence is TGTGCCACCAGCAGCTCCCTGGGGGGGGGACAAGAGACCCAGTACTTC. Protein sequence: CATSSSLGGGQETQYF.

In DNA, the CDR3 is TGCGCCAGCAGCGTCGGCAGGGCCCCGTCGGTAGATACGCAGTATTTT. Amino acids: CASSVGRAPSVDTQYF. The genes are TRBV5-1 and TRBJ2-3; perhaps TRBD1 as D (5 bases). CDR3 length: 16 residues. The V gene lost 4 bases and the J gene lost 5 bases, with 20 bases spanning the gap. Germline CDR1 reads SGHRS; CDR2 reads YFSETQ.

The chain is built from TRBV5-6 and TRBJ2-5, with D possibly being TRBD2 (6 bases). CDR1 is SGHDT, CDR2 YYEEEE, per germline. The CDR3 covers 12 residues. V was shortened by 4 bases and J by 2 bases, with 6 bases between the two germline ends. This chain's CDR3 is CASSGGQETQYF. The DNA of the CDR3 is TGTGCCAGCAGCGGGGGGCAAGAGACCCAGTACTTC.

The gene calls are TRBV28 and TRBJ2-1; 7 bases fit TRBD1. The J segment lost 6 bases and the V segment lost 8 bases, leaving 10 bases of the junction unmatched. This CDR3 region has 14 residues. CDR1 MDHEN and CDR2 SYDVKM come from the germline V gene. The CDR3 DNA follows: TGTGCCAGCTACGAGAAGGGACAGCCCAATGAGCAGTTCTTC. Translating gives CASYEKGQPNEQFF.

The V gene is TRBV7-9, the J gene TRBJ2-1; a weak D match, TRBD2 (7 bases). V lost 5 bases and J 10 bases, leaving 18 bases between the germline ends. Germline V lookup: CDR1 SEHNR, CDR2 FQNEAQ (reference sequence). This CDR3 comprises 14 residues. This chain's CDR3 is CASSTLEGGREQFF. The CDR3 coding sequence is TGTGCCAGCAGCACCCTGGAGGGGGGGCGCGAGCAGTTCTTC.

In this sample, this clone turned up a few times. V and J are TRBV7-6 and TRBJ1-5, with D possibly TRBD1 on 6 matching bases. V lost 2 bases, J lost 4 bases, and 6 bases lay in between. The CDR3 covers 13 residues. Germline CDR1 and CDR2: SGHVS and FNYEAQ. CDR3 amino acids: CASSLRGNQPQHF. The DNA of the CDR3 is TGTGCCAGCAGCTTAAGGGGGAATCAGCCCCAGCATTTT.

This chain uses TRBV5-1 with TRBJ2-3, with 10 bases that match TRBD2. Germline CDR1 SGHRS, CDR2 YFSETQ. The J segment lost 2 bases and the V segment lost 4 bases, leaving 4 bases of the junction unmatched. The CDR3 spans 15 residues. CDR3 nucleotides: TGCGCCAGCAGCCCTGGACTAGCGGCCACAGATACGCAGTATTTT. Its translation is CASSPGLAATDTQYF.

CDR3 sequence reads: CSVEDLRHANTGELFF. The CDR3 DNA follows: TGCAGCGTTGAAGATCTTCGGCATGCGAACACCGGGGAGCTGTTTTTT. This rearrangement joins TRBV29-1 to TRBJ2-2; D unclear. The CDR3 length is 16 residues. Trimming removed 0 bases from V and 0 bases from J, with 11 bases in between. The V gene's germline CDR1 is SQVTM and CDR2 ANQGSEA.

This clone turned up a few times. The CDR3 loop is CASSYSGGLHYGYTF. As DNA, the CDR3 is TGTGCCAGCAGTTACTCGGGAGGGCTCCACTATGGCTACACCTTC. The J gene is TRBJ1-2, the V gene TRBV6-5, with D uncertain. The CDR3 consists of 15 residues. Trimming left V 0 bases short and J 3 bases short, with 11 bases between. CDR1 and CDR2 from the germline V gene are MNHEY and SVGAGI.

V gene TRBV6-4 combines with J gene TRBJ1-2, with D uncertain. There are 12 residues in the CDR3. The germline CDR1 and CDR2 sequences are MRHNA and SNTAGT. V lost 7 bases and J lost 11, with 17 bases in between. Written as DNA, the CDR3 is TGTGCCAGCACCCCACGTGCCCGACCATACACCTTC. Translated, it gives CASTPRARPYTF.